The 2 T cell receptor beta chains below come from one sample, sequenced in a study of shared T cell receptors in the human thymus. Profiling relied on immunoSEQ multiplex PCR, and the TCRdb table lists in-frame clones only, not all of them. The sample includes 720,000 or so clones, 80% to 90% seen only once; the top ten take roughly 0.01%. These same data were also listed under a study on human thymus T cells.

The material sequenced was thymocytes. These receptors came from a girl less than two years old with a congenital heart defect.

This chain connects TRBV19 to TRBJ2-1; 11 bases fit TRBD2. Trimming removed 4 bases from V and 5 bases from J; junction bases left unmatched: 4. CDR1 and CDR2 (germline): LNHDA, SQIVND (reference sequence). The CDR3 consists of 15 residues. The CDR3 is CASSTLAGGNNEQFF. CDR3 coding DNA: TGTGCCAGTAGTACCCTAGCGGGGGGTAACAATGAGCAGTTCTTC.

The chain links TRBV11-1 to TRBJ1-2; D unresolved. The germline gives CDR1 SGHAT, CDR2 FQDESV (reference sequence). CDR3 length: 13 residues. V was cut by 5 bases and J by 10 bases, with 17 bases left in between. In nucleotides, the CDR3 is TGTGCCAGCAGCCCCGATCCCCTCGCGGACTACACCTTC. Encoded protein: CASSPDPLADYTF.